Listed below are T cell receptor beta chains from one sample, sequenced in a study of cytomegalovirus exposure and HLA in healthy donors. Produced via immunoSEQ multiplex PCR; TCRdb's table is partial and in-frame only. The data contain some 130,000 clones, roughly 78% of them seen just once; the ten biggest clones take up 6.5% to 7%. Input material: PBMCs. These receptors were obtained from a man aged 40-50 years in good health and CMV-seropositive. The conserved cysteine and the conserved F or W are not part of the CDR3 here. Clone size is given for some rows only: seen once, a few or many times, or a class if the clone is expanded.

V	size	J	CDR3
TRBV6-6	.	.	ASIDWPSGTYEQY
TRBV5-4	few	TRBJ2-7	ASSPGLAGGGEQY
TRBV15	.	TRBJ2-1	ATSRDLAEQF
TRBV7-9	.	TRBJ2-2	ATPDPGTSGNNTGELF
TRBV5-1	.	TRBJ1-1	ASSLAIGLMNTEAF
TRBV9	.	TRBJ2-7	ASSVVGRENEQY
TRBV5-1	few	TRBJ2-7	ASSLGLAGGYEQY
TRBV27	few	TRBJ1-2	ASSPGTAANYGYT
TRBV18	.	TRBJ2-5	ASSPLSLLAGVETQY
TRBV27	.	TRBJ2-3	ASSRLSIAASTDTQY
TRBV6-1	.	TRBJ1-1	ASSRGDLMGTEAF
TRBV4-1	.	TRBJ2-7	ASSPMRVATGVTSGKGYEQY
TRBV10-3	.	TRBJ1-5	AIGWDINGPQH
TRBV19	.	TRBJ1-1	ASSMWGAEAF
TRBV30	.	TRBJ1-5	AWSTQGGQPQH
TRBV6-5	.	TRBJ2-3	ASSATQRNPQY
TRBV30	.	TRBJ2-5	AWRATDRGGGETQY
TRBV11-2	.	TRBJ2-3	ASSTPQGSGTDTQY
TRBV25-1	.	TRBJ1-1	ASTSDRGPTEAF
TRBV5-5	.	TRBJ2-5	ASSLAGVGETQY
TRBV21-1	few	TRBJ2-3	ASSKEGTSADTQY
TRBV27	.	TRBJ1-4	ASSPTGRVGEKLF